The 16 T cell receptor beta chains below come from one sample, sequenced in a study of blood T cell repertoires in COVID-19. This table comes from immunoSEQ multiplex PCR, and its TCRdb copy is limited to in-frame clones, with some not included. The profile covers about 50,000 clones, with approximately 86% appearing a single time and around 4.6% taken by the ten largest. Sequencing input: peripheral blood. The source of these receptors is a man between 35 and 55 years old with active COVID-19.

This chain connects TRBV28 to TRBJ1-5; 7 bases map to TRBD1. With 5 bases clipped from V and 3 bases from J, the junction kept 4 bases outside the gene matches. The CDR3 is 14 amino acids. Germline CDR1 and CDR2: MDHEN and SYDVKM. The CDR3 is CASSPGTANQPQHF. The CDR3 DNA is TGTGCCAGCAGTCCCGGGACAGCCAATCAGCCCCAGCATTTT.

The V gene is TRBV6-6, the J gene TRBJ1-2; maybe TRBD1 (5 bases). Trimming took off 6 bases at V and 0 bases at J, with 11 bases between the two ends. The CDR3 is made up of 14 amino acids. Germline values: CDR1 MNHNY, CDR2 SVGAGI (reference sequence). CDR3 residues: CASSHDSANYGYTF. The CDR3 region has the DNA TGTGCCAGCAGCCATGACAGCGCTAACTATGGCTACACCTTC.

This chain uses TRBV4-1 with TRBJ1-2; 8 bases fit TRBD1. Germline V gene data show CDR1 as MGHRA and CDR2 as YSYEKL. V was pared by 4 bases and J by 4 bases, with 5 bases of the junction left unmatched. The CDR3 runs 14 residues. The CDR3 bases are TGCGCCAGCAGCCCTCAGGGGGCGGTCTATGGCTACACCTTC. Translating gives CASSPQGAVYGYTF.

The rearrangement joins TRBV18 to TRBJ2-2, with no clear D. V lost 2 bases and J lost 3, with 10 bases in between. This CDR3 comprises 15 residues. Germline V gene data show CDR1 as KGHSH and CDR2 as LQKENI. The CDR3 region is CASSPFRSDTGELFF. The CDR3 coding sequence is TGTGCCAGCTCACCATTCAGGTCGGACACCGGGGAGCTGTTTTTT.

J is TRBJ2-3 and V is TRBV6-4, with 7 positions matching TRBD2. Germline V gene lookup returns CDR1 MRHNA and CDR2 SNTAGT. V gave up 2 bases and J gave up 7 bases; unmatched junction bases: 3. CDR3 length: 13 amino acids. The CDR3: CASSDGRANTQYF. The CDR3 nucleotides read TGTGCCAGCAGTGACGGGAGGGCCAATACGCAGTATTTT.

This chain uses TRBV4-1 with TRBJ1-5, with D possibly TRBD1 on 6 matching bases. There are 16 residues in the CDR3. V was pared by 1 base and J by 0 bases, with 10 bases between. Per germline, CDR1 MGHRA and CDR2 YSYEKL. CDR3 protein: CASSQGTGYSNQPQHF. Written as DNA, the CDR3 is TGCGCCAGCAGCCAAGGTACAGGGTATAGCAATCAGCCCCAGCATTTT.

The chain uses TRBV27 and TRBJ1-1, with D uncertain. This CDR3 is 14 amino acids long. The V gene's germline CDR1 is MNHEY and CDR2 SMNVEV (reference sequence). With 6 bases removed from V and 3 bases from J, the gap between germline ends came to 14 bases. CDR3 loop: CASSILGRDTEAFF. The CDR3 bases are TGTGCCAGCAGCATCCTGGGGAGGGACACTGAAGCTTTCTTT.

The chain uses TRBV24-1 and TRBJ1-1; no clear D gene. V lost 4 bases and J 2 bases, leaving 10 bases between the germline ends. This CDR3 comprises 14 residues. The germline gives CDR1 KGHDR, CDR2 SFDVKD. DNA for the CDR3: TGTGCCACCAGTGAAGGGAGGTTTAACACTGAAGCTTTCTTT. Its translation: CATSEGRFNTEAFF.

The V gene is TRBV5-4, the J gene TRBJ2-2, with 8 bases identical to TRBD2. Germline lookup yields CDR1 SGHNT and CDR2 YYREEE (reference sequence). The CDR3 runs 15 residues. With 2 bases clipped from V and 6 bases from J, the junction kept 6 bases outside the gene matches. The CDR3 protein is CASSLNSGRAGELFF. CDR3 coding DNA: TGTGCCAGCAGCTTAAACAGCGGGAGAGCCGGGGAGCTGTTTTTT.

The J gene is TRBJ1-2, the V gene TRBV27; D unresolved. Trimming cost V 9 bases and J 0 bases, with 11 bases left between them. This CDR3 is built from 13 residues. Looked up from germline, CDR1 is MNHEY and CDR2 is SMNVEV (reference sequence). The CDR3 spells CASSLTPNYGYTF. For the CDR3, the DNA is TGTGCCAGTTCCCTGACTCCTAACTATGGCTACACCTTC.

The chain is built from TRBV4-2 and TRBJ2-5; a weak D match, TRBD1 (5 bases). Germline V gene lookup returns CDR1 LGHNA and CDR2 YNFKEQ. This CDR3 region has 16 residues. Trimming pared 0 bases from V and 5 bases from J, leaving 16 bases between. CDR3 nucleotides: TGTGCCAGCAGCCAAGAGGCCAGGGTGGTGTTGGAGACCCAGTACTTC. Protein: CASSQEARVVLETQYF.

This chain uses TRBV30 with TRBJ1-4; TRBD1 is a possible D gene (5 bases). CDR1 and CDR2 from the germline V gene are GTSNPN and SVGIG (reference sequence). The CDR3 totals 13 residues. Trimming stripped 2 bases from V and 8 bases from J, with 12 bases between. As DNA, the CDR3 is TGTGCCTGGAGTACGGGGGAAACAGAAAAACTGTTTTTT. It codes for CAWSTGETEKLFF.

The chain uses TRBV28 and TRBJ2-1, with D possibly being TRBD1 (6 bases). Trimming pared 6 bases from V and 3 bases from J, leaving 21 bases between. From germline, CDR1 is MDHEN and CDR2 SYDVKM. This CDR3 has 17 residues. The CDR3 DNA reads as TGTGCCAGCAGCCCCCCATGGATCGGACAGATCTACAATGAGCAGTTCTTC. Its translation is CASSPPWIGQIYNEQFF. Full variable domain (missing parts from reference TRBV28 and TRBJ2-1): DVKVTQSSRYLVKRTGEKVFLECVQDMDHENMFWYRQDPGLGLRLIYFSYDVKMKEKGDIPEGYSVSREKKERFSLILESASTNQTSMYLCASSPPWIGQIYNEQFFGPGTRLTVL.

This chain connects TRBV27 to TRBJ2-7; 11 bases agree with TRBD2. J lost 4 bases, V lost 2 bases, and 4 bases had no gene match. This CDR3 has 15 residues. Germline lookup yields CDR1 MNHEY and CDR2 SMNVEV (reference sequence). CDR3 amino acids: CASSLGASGRYEQYF. CDR3 nucleotides: TGTGCCAGCAGTTTAGGGGCTAGCGGGAGGTACGAGCAGTACTTC.

CDR3 coding DNA: TGTGCCACCAGGGGTCCTATTTCAGGGGGGAGCCAAGAGACCCAGTACTTC. Translation: CATRGPISGGSQETQYF. The rearrangement joins TRBV15 to TRBJ2-5; D might be TRBD1 (7 bases). Trimming left V 6 bases short and J 1 base short, with 21 bases between. Germline assignment: CDR1 LNHNV and CDR2 YYDKDF (reference sequence). This CDR3 has 17 residues. The full variable domain, with the rest looked up from reference TRBV15 and TRBJ2-5, is DAMVIQNPRYQVTQFGKPVTLSCSQTLNHNVMYWYQQKSSQAPKLLFHYYDKDFNNEADTPDNFQSRRPNTSFCFLDIRSPGLGDTAMYLCATRGPISGGSQETQYFGPGTRLLVL.

The gene calls are TRBV29-1 and TRBJ2-3; D is possibly TRBD2 (5 bases). Trimming removed 7 bases from V and 2 bases from J, with 10 bases in between. The CDR3 loop spans 12 amino acids. Germline loops: CDR1 SQVTM, CDR2 ANQGSEA. In DNA form, the CDR3 reads TGCAGCGAGAGGACTTACACAGATACGCAGTATTTT. It codes for CSERTYTDTQYF.